Included here is one T cell receptor (beta chain) sequence, with context. What it binds is unknown. Samples were taken several times over chemoradiotherapy. The CDR3 runs to 14 residues. Germline loops: CDR1 LGHNT, CDR2 FRNRAP. Trimming removed 6 bases from V and 9 bases from J, with 18 bases in between. Sequencing used immunoSEQ multiplex PCR; TCRdb keeps in-frame clones, though not all of them. The data contain about 3,400 clones, roughly 95% of them singletons. These data originate in a study of chemoradiotherapy in HPV16-positive cancers. Study background: Two HPV16-positive patients' cells yielded candidate HPV-specific clones and common motifs. Whole-study findings and limits: Functional assays defining HPV-specific T cells used only a couple of HPV16-positive patients. Candidate HPV-specific clones and E7-related TCR motifs grew in tumor during treatment.

This material was collected from a patient who underwent chemoradiotherapy. This TCR came from a human donor with HPV-associated anogenital cancer. This chain links TRBV12-5 with TRBJ2-1; TRBD1 is a possible D gene (6 bases). CDR3 DNA: TGTGCTAGTGGATTCGGTCTACAGGGTACTGAGCAGTTCTTC. Its translation is CASGFGLQGTEQFF. The entire variable domain, with the rest obtained from reference TRBV12-5 and TRBJ2-1, is as follows: DARVTQTPRHKVTEMGQEVTMRCQPILGHNTVFWYRQTMMQGLELLAYFRNRAPLDDSGMPKDRFSAEMPDATLATLKIQPSEPRDSAVYFCASGFGLQGTEQFFGPGTRLTVL.